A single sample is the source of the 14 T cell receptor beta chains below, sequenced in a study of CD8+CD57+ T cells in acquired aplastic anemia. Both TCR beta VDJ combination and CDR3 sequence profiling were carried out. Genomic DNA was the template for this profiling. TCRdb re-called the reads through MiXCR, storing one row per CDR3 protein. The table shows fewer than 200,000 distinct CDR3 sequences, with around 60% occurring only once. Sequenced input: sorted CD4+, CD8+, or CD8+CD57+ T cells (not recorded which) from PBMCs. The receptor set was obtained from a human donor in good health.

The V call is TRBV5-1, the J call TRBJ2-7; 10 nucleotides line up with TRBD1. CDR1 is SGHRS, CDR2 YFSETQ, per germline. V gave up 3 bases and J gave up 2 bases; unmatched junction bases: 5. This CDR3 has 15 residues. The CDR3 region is CASSSGQGVTYEQYF. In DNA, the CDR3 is TGCGCCAGCAGCTCCGGACAGGGGGTAACCTACGAGCAGTACTTC.

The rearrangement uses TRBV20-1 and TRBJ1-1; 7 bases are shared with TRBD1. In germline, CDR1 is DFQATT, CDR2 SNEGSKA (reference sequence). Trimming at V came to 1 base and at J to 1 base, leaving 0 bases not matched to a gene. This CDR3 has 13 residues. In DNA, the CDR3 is TGCAGTGCTAGAGGGACAGGGAACACTGAAGCTTTCTTT. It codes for CSARGTGNTEAFF.

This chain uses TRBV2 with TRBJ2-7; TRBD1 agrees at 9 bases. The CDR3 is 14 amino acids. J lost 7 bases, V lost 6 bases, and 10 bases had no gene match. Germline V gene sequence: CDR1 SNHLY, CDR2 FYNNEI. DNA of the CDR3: TGTGCCAGCAGCACGGACAGGGGTACGTTGGAGCAGTACTTC. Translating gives CASSTDRGTLEQYF.

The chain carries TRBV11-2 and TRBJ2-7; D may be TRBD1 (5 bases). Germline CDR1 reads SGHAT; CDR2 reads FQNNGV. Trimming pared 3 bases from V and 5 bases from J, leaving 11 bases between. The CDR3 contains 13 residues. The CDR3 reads CASSLEGADEQYF. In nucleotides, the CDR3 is TGTGCCAGCAGCTTGGAAGGGGCCGACGAGCAGTACTTC. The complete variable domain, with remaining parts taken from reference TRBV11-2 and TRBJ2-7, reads EAGVAQSPRYKIIEKRQSVAFWCNPISGHATLYWYQQILGQGPKLLIQFQNNGVVDDSQLPKDRFSAERLKGVDSTLKIQPAKLEDSAVYLCASSLEGADEQYFGPGTRLTVT.

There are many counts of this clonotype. The DNA of the CDR3 is TGCGCCAGCCAGGACGGGGGCGGGTTGGACGAGCAGTACTTC. It specifies CASQDGGGLDEQYF. The J gene is TRBJ2-7, the V gene TRBV5-1; D may be TRBD1 or TRBD2 (6 bases each). The germline CDR1 and CDR2 sequences are SGHRS and YFSETQ. The CDR3 contains 14 residues. V lost 7 bases, J lost 5 bases, and 19 bases lay in between.

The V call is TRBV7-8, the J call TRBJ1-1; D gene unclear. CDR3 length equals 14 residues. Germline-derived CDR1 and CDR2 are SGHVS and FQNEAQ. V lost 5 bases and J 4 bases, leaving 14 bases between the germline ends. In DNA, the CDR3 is TGTGCCAGCAGCGCCGGTCCCCGGGGCACTGAAGCTTTCTTT. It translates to CASSAGPRGTEAFF.

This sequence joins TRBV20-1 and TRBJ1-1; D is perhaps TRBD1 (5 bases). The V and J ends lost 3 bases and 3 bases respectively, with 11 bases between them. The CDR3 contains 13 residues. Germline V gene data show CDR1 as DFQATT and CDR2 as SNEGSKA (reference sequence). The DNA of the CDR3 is TGCAGTGCTAGCCCCCCAGGGTACACTGAAGCTTTCTTT. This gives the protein CSASPPGYTEAFF.

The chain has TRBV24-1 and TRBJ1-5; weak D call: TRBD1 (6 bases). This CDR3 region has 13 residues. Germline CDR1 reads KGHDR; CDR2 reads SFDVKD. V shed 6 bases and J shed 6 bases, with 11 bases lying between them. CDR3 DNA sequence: TGTGCCACCAGTTTGGCAGGGGCTCAGCCCCAGCATTTT. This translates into CATSLAGAQPQHF.

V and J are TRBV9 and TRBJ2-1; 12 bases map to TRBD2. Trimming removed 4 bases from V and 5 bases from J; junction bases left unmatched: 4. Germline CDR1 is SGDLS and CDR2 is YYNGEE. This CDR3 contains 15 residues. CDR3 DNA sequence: TGTGCCAGCAGCCCCCGGACTAGCGGGGACAATGAGCAGTTCTTC. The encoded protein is CASSPRTSGDNEQFF.

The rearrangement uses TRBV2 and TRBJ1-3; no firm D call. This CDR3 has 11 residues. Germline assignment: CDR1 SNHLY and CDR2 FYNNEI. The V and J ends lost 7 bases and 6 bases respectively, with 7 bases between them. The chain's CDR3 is CASIGSNTIYF. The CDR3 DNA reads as TGTGCCAGCATCGGGTCAAACACCATATATTTT. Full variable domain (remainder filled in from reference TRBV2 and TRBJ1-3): EPEVTQTPSHQVTQMGQEVILRCVPISNHLYFYWYRQILGQKVEFLVSFYNNEISEKSEIFDDQFSVERPDGSNFTLKIRSTKLEDSAMYFCASIGSNTIYFGEGSWLTVV.

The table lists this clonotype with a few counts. In nucleotides, the CDR3 is TGTGCCAGCAGCAATACCGACAGGGCGACCCGCAATGAGCAGTTCTTC. Translating gives CASSNTDRATRNEQFF. The rearrangement uses TRBV3-1 and TRBJ2-1; 7 bases line up with TRBD1. The junction had 13 bases not matched to a gene; V was cut back by 5 bases and J by 6 bases. Germline CDR1 reads LGHDT; CDR2 reads YNNKEL (reference sequence). CDR3 size: 16 residues.

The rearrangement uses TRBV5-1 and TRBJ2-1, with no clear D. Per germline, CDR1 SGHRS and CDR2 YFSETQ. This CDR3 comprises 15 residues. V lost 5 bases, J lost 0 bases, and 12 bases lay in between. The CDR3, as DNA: TGCGCCAGCAGTCCCGACGGAGCCTCCTACAATGAGCAGTTCTTC. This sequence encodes CASSPDGASYNEQFF.

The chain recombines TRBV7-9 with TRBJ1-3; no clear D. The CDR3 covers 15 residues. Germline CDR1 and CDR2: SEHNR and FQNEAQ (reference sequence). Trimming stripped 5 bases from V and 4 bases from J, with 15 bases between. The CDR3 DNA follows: TGTGCCAGCAGCCGGCCGGACTCTCTCGGAAACACCATATATTTT. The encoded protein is CASSRPDSLGNTIYF.

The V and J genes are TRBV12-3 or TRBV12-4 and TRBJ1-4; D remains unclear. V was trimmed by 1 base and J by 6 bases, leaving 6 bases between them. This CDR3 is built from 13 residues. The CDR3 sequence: CASSLVLDEKLFF. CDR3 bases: TGTGCCAGCAGTTTAGTTTTGGATGAAAAACTGTTTTTT.